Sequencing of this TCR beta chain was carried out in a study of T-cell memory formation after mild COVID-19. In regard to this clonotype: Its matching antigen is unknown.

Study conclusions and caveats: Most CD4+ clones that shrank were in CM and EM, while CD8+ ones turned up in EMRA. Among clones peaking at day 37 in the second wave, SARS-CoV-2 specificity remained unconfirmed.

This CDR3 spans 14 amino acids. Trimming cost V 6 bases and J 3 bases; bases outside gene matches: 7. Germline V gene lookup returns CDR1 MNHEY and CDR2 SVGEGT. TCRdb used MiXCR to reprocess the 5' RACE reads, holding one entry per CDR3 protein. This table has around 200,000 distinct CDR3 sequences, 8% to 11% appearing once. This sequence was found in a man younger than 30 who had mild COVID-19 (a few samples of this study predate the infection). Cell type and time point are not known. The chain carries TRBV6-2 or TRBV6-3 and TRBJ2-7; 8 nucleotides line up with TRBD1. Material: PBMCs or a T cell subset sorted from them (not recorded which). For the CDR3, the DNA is TGTGCCAGCAGGCCTGGACAGGGATACTACGAGCAGTACTTC. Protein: CASRPGQGYYEQYF.